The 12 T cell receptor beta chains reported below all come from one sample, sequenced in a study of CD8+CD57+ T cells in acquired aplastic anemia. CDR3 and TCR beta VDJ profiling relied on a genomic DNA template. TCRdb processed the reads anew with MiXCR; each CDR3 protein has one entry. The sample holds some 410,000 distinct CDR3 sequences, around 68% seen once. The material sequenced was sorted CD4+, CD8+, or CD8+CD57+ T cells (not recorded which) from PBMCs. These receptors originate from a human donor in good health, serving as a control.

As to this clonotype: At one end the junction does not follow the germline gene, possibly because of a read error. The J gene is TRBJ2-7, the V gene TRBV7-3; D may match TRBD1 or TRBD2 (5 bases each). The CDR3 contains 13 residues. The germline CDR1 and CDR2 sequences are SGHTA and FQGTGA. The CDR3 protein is CASSLGGRTKKYF. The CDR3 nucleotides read TGTGCCAGCAGCTTAGGGGGACGCACTAAAAAGTATTTC.

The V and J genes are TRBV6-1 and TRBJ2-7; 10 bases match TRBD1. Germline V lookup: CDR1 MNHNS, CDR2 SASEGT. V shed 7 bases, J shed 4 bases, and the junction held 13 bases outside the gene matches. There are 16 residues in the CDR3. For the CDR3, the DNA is TGTGCCAGCATAATTTGGGGACAGGGGACGGATTACGAGCAGTACTTC. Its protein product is CASIIWGQGTDYEQYF.

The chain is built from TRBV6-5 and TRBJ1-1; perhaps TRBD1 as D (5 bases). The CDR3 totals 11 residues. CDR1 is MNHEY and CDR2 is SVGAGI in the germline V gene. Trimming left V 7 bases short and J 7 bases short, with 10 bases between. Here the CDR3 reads CASTFDSEAFF. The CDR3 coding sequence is TGTGCCAGCACCTTCGACAGTGAAGCTTTCTTT.

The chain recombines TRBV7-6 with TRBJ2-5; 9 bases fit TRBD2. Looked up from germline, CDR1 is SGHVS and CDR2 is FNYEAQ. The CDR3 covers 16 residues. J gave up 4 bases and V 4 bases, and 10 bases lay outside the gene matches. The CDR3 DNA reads TGTGCCAGCAGCTCCCTAAAAATGACTAGCGGAGAGACCCAGTACTTC. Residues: CASSSLKMTSGETQYF.

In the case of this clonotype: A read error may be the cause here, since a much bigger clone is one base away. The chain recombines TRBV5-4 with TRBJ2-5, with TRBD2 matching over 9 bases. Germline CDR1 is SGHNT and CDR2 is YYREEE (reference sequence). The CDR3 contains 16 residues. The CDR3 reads CTSSSASGARGETQYF. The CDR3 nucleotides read TGTACCAGCAGCTCCGCTAGCGGGGCCCGGGGTGAGACCCAGTACTTC.

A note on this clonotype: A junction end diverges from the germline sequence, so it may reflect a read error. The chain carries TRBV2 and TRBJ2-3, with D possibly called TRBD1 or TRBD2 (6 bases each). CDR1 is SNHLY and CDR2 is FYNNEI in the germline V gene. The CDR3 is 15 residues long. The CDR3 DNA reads TGTGCCAGCAGTTTAGTGCCCGGGGGCCGGGAGCCCCAGGGTTTT. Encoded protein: CASSLVPGGREPQGF.

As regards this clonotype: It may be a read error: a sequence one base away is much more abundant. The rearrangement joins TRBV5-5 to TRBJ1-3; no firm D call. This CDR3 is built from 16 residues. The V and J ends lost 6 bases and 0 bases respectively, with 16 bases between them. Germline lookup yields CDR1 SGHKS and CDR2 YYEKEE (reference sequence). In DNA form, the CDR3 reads TGTGCCAGCACCACCGAACACACCTTCTCTGGAAACACCATATATTTT. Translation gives CASTTEHTFSGNTIYF.

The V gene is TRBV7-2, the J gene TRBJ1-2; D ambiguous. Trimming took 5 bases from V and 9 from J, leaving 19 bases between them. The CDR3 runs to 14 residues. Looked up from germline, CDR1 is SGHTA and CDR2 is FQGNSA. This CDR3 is CASSPDLQDYCYTF. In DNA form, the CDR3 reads TGTGCCAGCAGCCCGGACCTTCAAGACTACTGCTACACCTTC.

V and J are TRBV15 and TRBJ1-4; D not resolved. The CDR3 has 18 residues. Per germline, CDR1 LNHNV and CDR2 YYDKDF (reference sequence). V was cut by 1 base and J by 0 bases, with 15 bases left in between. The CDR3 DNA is TGTGCCACCAGCAGAGTGGGCTTTACCCTGGCAACTAATGAAAAACTGTTTTTT. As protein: CATSRVGFTLATNEKLFF.

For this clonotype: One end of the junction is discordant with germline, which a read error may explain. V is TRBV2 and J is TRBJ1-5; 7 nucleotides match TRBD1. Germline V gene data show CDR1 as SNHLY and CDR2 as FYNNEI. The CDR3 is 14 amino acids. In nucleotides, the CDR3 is TGTGCCAGCAGCTTCACAGGGGACACCGGGGAGCTGTATTTT. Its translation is CASSFTGDTGELYF.

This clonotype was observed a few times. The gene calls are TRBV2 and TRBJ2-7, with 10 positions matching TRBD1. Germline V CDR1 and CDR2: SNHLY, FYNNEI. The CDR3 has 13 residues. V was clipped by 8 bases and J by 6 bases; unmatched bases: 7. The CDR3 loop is CASRDRGFGEQYF. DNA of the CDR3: TGTGCCAGCCGGGACAGGGGATTTGGCGAGCAGTACTTC.

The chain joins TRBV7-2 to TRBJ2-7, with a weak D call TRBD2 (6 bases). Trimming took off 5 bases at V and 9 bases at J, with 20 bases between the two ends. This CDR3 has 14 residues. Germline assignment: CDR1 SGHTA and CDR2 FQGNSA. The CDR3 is CASSVSGLGSGQYF. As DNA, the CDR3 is TGTGCCAGCAGCGTGTCGGGACTGGGCTCAGGGCAGTACTTC.